This TCR beta chain was sequenced during a study of T cell responses to AZD1222 COVID-19 vaccine (dated by TCRdb to the early 2020s). For the study in its entirety: AZD1222 recipients whose second dose came at about 4 weeks and those whose second dose came at about 12 weeks were combined into one group, since spike-specific TCR depth and breadth did not differ between the two schedules. TCR sequencing covered approximately 230 trial participants: 200 to 220 given two doses of AZD1222 and 26 given two doses of MenACWY control vaccine. Trial participants were enrolled by age into 18-55, 56-69 and 70-plus year subgroups, with around 150, 28 and 57 TCR-sequenced participants respectively.

The CDR3 regions of human TCRbeta chains were analyzed by immunosequencing. The original pipeline was this. TCRs in the repertoires were compared against a reference library of SARS-CoV-2-specific TCRs that had been generated with the MIRA antigen-specificity platform. Breadth meant the fraction of unique TCRs that were SARS-CoV-2-associated, whereas depth meant the fraction of total T cells that were SARS-CoV-2-associated. Each spike-specific TCR was assigned to its reactive spike region and to a CD4 or CD8 class using the MIRA data. Log10-transformed breadth and depth values were compared by one-way ANOVA with Sidak's multiple comparisons tests. As stored in TCRdb, this immuneACCESS dataset retains in-frame rearrangements with V and J assigned. A fraction of the clones does not appear; measured against another copy, unresolved V genes explain less than half of the discrepancy, and the remainder lacks a known reason. V and J calls and clone size are as listed in that table; D and trimming were resolved from the DNA. The sample table lists about 170,000 clones, roughly 92% of them with a count of one. The top ten clones comprise around 1.7% of the sample.

Deletion took 1 base off V and 10 bases off J, with a span of 6 bases between the germline ends. Via the germline V gene, CDR1 is SGDLS and CDR2 YYNGEE. The CDR3 numbers 11 residues from cysteine through phenylalanine. This entry keeps only the CDR3 DNA: 33 bases, framed from base 1. Per the publication, the time point label means: baseline before first vaccination. Vaccinee samples came from UK trials COV001 and COV002, including a single-blind randomized controlled phase 2/3 trial of AZD1222 (ChAdOx1 nCoV-19) in healthy adults. For TCRbeta chain sequencing, PBMC samples were collected from trial participants at day 0 and at day 28 after the second dose. The investigation overall reported the following: The whole spike protein was spanned by vaccine-associated CD4 TCRs, and dominant responses were seen in regions 160-218 and 743-854. In the small 56-69-year group, the increase in depth fell short of significance, most likely because of low power. Nearly half of unique spike-specific TCRs reportedly recognized epitopes outside regions mutated in the B.1.351 and B.1.1.7 variants. A significant rise in spike-specific TCR breadth and depth was observed after two AZD1222 doses relative to day 0 and relative to MenACWY recipients. Participants were mostly white British and included more females than males, and it was suggested by the authors that clonal diversity may have been underestimated. Conclusions about previously exposed vaccinees are limited, since just a handful of AZD1222 recipients were seropositive for SARS-CoV-2 at baseline. Because no samples from the day 14 peak response were available, repertoires could be characterized only after the peak T cell response.

In the case of this clone: No antigen is known for it. No base quality values were provided; no much bigger clone lies one nucleotide off.

This sample comprised peripheral blood, obtained on day 0 of AZD1222 vaccination. The receptor was derived from an adult in good health. The rearrangement combines TRBV9 with TRBJ2-1; the D gene cannot be named for sure. DNA sequence: TGTGCCAGCAGCGTACTAGAAGAGCAGTTCTTC. The translation is CASSVLEEQFF.